These 8 T cell receptor beta chains were sequenced from one sample in a study of blood T cell repertoires in COVID-19. Method: immunoSEQ multiplex PCR; TCRdb's copy keeps in-frame clones and lacks some. In the table there are roughly 54,000 clones, just over 85% of which are singletons. Sequences were obtained from peripheral blood. The receptor source for this set is a human donor in a cohort sampled during active COVID-19.

The chain has TRBV28 and TRBJ2-1; 8 nucleotides align to TRBD1. CDR1 is MDHEN, CDR2 SYDVKM, per germline. V gave up 6 bases and J gave up 3 bases; unmatched junction bases: 4. CDR3 size: 14 residues. The CDR3 DNA follows: TGTGCCAGCAGCCGGGGACAGGTCTACAATGAGCAGTTCTTC. Protein: CASSRGQVYNEQFF.

This clone showed up just once. The V call is TRBV19, the J call TRBJ1-5, with 7 nucleotides matching TRBD1. The CDR3 is 14 amino acids. CDR1 is LNHDA, CDR2 SQIVND, per germline (reference sequence). V was clipped by 7 bases and J by 4 bases; unmatched bases: 7. The CDR3 here is CASTAGTVNQPQHF. The DNA of the CDR3 is TGTGCCAGTACCGCCGGGACAGTTAATCAGCCCCAGCATTTT.

The chain employs TRBV28 and TRBJ2-7; 12 positions agree with TRBD2. Losses at the gene ends were 6 bases for V and 9 bases for J; bases not matched to a gene: 18. The germline V gene encodes CDR1 MDHEN and CDR2 SYDVKM. The length of the CDR3 is 17 residues. In DNA form, the CDR3 reads TGTGCCAGCAGCAGTTTCATGGGGGCTAGCGGGAGGGCCGGGCAGTACTTC. This encodes CASSSFMGASGRAGQYF.

The gene calls are TRBV11-2 and TRBJ2-3, with TRBD2 matching 14 bases. CDR1 and CDR2 from the germline V gene are SGHAT and FQNNGV. This CDR3 contains 17 residues. The trim removed 5 bases at V and 2 bases at J, leaving 6 bases unmatched. The CDR3 loop is CASSVRLAGGLTDTQYF. CDR3 nucleotide sequence: TGTGCCAGCAGCGTCAGACTAGCGGGGGGGCTCACAGATACGCAGTATTTT. Combining the CDR3 with reference TRBV11-2 and TRBJ2-3 gives the whole variable domain EAGVAQSPRYKIIEKRQSVAFWCNPISGHATLYWYQQILGQGPKLLIQFQNNGVVDDSQLPKDRFSAERLKGVDSTLKIQPAKLEDSAVYLCASSVRLAGGLTDTQYFGPGTRLTVL.

This rearrangement joins TRBV5-8 to TRBJ2-7; a possible D gene is TRBD1 (6 bases). Per the germline V gene, CDR1 is SGHTS and CDR2 is YDEGEE. This CDR3 comprises 12 residues. V was cut by 5 bases and J by 5 bases, with 11 bases left in between. CDR3 sequence (DNA): TGTGCCAGCAGTAAGTACAGGGACGAGCAGTACTTC. Protein sequence: CASSKYRDEQYF.

This chain links TRBV3-1 (or the pseudogene TRBV3-2) with TRBJ2-1; D is possibly TRBD1 (5 bases). Germline values: CDR1 LGHDT, CDR2 YNNKEL (reference sequence). The CDR3 length is 14 residues. The V end was cut by 4 bases, the J end by 6 bases, with 13 bases between. The CDR3 is CASSLLTGRNEQFF. The CDR3 coding sequence is TGTGCCAGCAGCCTCCTTACAGGACGCAATGAGCAGTTCTTC.

The chain employs TRBV5-1 and TRBJ2-7; TRBD1 matches 9 bases. Trimming took 2 bases from V and 2 from J; bases not matched to a gene: 2. This CDR3 is built from 14 residues. CDR1 SGHRS and CDR2 YFSETQ come from the germline V gene. CDR3 sequence (DNA): TGCGCCAGCAGCTTCCACAGGGGGCCCTACGAGCAGTACTTC. This translates into CASSFHRGPYEQYF.

The J gene is TRBJ2-2, the V gene TRBV7-2; possibly TRBD1 for D (6 bases). Germline CDR1 reads SGHTA; CDR2 reads FQGNSA. The CDR3 sequence is 14 residues long. V was pared by 2 bases and J by 8 bases, with 12 bases between. This CDR3 reads CASSLSARGGELFF. DNA for the CDR3: TGTGCCAGCAGCTTATCGGCCAGGGGTGGGGAGCTGTTTTTT.